This T cell receptor (beta chain) was captured in a study of blood T cell repertoires in COVID-19. Study-wide background: Some COVID-19 samples were acute and others convalescent; all came from the United States, Italy and Spain. T cells, B-cell-depleted T cells, or PBMCs provided the cDNA or gDNA that served as material.

Original analysis: Amplification with reference gene primers provided the estimates of nucleated cell counts. Clones were read by immunoSEQ multiplex PCR, and TCRdb kept only the in-frame ones, dropping some. V, J and clone size were drawn from that table, and D and trimming were deduced from the DNA. The data show approximately 150,000 clones, around 90% seen once. The table lists this clone with a few counts. The germline V gene has CDR1 LNHDA and CDR2 SQIVND (reference sequence). The CDR3 loop spans 12 amino acids. Between the trimmed V and J ends, which lost 1 base and 12 bases, there was a span of 13 bases.

The source material was peripheral blood. The receptor comes from a man in his 60s with active or convalescent COVID-19. The chain links TRBV19 to TRBJ2-7; tentatively, D is TRBD2 (6 bases). The CDR3: CASSIAGARLYF. The DNA of the CDR3 is TGTGCCAGTAGTATAGCGGGAGCCCGATTGTACTTC.